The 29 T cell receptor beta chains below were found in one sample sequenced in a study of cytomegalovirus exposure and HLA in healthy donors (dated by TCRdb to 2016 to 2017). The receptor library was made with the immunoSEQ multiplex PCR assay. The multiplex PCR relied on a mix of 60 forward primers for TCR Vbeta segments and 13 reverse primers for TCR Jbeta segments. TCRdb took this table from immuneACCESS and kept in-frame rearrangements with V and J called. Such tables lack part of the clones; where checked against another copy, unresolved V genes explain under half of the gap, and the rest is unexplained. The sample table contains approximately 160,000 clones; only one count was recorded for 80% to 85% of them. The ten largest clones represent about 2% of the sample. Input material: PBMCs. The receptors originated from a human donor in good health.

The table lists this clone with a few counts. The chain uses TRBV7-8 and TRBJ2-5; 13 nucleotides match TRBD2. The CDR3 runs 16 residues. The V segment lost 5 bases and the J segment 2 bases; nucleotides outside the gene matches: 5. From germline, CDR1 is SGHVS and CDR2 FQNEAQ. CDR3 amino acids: CASSPWTSGGQETQYF. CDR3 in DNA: TGTGCCAGCAGCCCGTGGACTAGCGGGGGACAAGAGACCCAGTACTTC.

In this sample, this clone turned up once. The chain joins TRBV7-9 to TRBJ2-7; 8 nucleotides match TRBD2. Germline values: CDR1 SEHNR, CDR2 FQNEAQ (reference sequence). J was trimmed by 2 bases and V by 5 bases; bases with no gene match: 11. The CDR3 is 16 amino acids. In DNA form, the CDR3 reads TGTGCCAGCAGCCAGTACGGTGAGCGGGGGACCTACGAGCAGTACTTC. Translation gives CASSQYGERGTYEQYF.

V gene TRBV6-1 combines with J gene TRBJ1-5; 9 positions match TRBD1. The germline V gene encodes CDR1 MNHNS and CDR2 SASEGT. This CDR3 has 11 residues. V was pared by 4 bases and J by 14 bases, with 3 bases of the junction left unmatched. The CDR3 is CASSADRGEHF. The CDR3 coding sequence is TGTGCCAGCAGTGCCGACAGGGGGGAGCATTTT.

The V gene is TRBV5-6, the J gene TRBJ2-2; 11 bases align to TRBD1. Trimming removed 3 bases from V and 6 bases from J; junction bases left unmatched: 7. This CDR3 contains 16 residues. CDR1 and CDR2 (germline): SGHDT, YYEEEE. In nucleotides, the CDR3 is TGTGCCAGCAGCTGGGACAGGGGGTACAGGGCCGGGGAGCTGTTTTTT. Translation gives CASSWDRGYRAGELFF.

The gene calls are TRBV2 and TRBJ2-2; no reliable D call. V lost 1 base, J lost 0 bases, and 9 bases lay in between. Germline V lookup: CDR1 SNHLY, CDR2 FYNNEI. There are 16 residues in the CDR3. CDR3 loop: CASSEGHPANTGELFF. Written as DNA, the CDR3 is TGTGCCAGCAGTGAAGGGCATCCCGCGAACACCGGGGAGCTGTTTTTT. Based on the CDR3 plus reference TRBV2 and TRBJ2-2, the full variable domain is EPEVTQTPSHQVTQMGQEVILRCVPISNHLYFYWYRQILGQKVEFLVSFYNNEISEKSEIFDDQFSVERPDGSNFTLKIRSTKLEDSAMYFCASSEGHPANTGELFFGEGSRLTVL.

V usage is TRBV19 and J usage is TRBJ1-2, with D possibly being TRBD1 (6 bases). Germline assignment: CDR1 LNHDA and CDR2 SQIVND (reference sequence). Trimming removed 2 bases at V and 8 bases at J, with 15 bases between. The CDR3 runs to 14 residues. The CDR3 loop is CASSIIQQGGGYTF. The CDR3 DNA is TGTGCCAGTAGTATAATTCAACAGGGCGGCGGCTACACCTTC.

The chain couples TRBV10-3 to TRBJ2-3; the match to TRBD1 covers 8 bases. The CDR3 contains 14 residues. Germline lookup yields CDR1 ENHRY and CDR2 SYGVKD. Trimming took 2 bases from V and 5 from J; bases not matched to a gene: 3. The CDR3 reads CAISEGQGGDTQYF. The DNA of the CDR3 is TGTGCCATCAGTGAGGGACAGGGAGGAGATACGCAGTATTTT.

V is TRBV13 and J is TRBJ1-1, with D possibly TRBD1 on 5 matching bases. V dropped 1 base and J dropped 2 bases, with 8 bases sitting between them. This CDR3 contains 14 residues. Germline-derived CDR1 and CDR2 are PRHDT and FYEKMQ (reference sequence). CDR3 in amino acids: CASSLDTGNTEAFF. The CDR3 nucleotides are TGTGCCAGCAGCTTAGATACAGGCAACACTGAAGCTTTCTTT.

CDR3 nucleotide sequence: TGTGCCAGCAGCGGAAATTATAAGCCTTTGACTAGCACAGATACGCAGTATTTT. Its protein is CASSGNYKPLTSTDTQYF. The rearrangement uses TRBV2 and TRBJ2-3, with D unresolved. The CDR3 length is 18 residues. Germline CDR1 reads SNHLY; CDR2 reads FYNNEI. The ends were cut back, 6 bases at V and 0 bases at J, with 22 bases in the middle.

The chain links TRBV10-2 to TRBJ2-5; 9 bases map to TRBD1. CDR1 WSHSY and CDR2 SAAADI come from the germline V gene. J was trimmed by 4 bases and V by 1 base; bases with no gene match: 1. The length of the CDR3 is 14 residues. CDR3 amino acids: CASSELGQGETQYF. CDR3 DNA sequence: TGCGCCAGCAGTGAGTTGGGACAGGGAGAGACCCAGTACTTC.

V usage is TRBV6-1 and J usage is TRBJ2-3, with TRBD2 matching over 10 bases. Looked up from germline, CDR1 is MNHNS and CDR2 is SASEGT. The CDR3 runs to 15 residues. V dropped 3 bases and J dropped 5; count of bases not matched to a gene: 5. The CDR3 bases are TGTGCCAGCAGTGAGGAAGCGGGGGGGAAAGATACGCAGTATTTT. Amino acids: CASSEEAGGKDTQYF.

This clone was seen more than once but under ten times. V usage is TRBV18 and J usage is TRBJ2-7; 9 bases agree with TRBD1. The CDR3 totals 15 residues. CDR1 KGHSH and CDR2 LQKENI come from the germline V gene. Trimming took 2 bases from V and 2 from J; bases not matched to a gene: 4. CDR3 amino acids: CASSPVGQGTYEQYF. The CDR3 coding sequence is TGTGCCAGCTCACCAGTGGGACAGGGTACCTACGAGCAGTACTTC.

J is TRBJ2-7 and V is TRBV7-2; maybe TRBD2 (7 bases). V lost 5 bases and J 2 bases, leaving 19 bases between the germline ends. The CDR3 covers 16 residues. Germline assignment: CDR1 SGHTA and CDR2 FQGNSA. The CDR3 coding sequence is TGTGCCAGCAGCGCCCAACGGGGGGCCGCGGCCTACGAGCAGTACTTC. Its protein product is CASSAQRGAAAYEQYF.

In DNA form, the CDR3 reads TGTGCCAGCAGTCCCATGCCTAGCGGGGGGACCTACGAGCAGTACTTC. Amino acid sequence: CASSPMPSGGTYEQYF. The gene calls are TRBV27 and TRBJ2-7, with TRBD2 matching 11 bases. CDR1 and CDR2 (germline): MNHEY, SMNVEV (reference sequence). After removal of 5 bases from V and 2 bases from J, the junction contained 8 bases not matched to a gene. The CDR3 spans 16 residues.

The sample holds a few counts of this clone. This chain's CDR3 is CASSPGGPLHF. The CDR3 DNA sequence: TGTGCCAGCAGCCCAGGGGGACCCCTCCACTTT. This chain links TRBV7-9 with TRBJ1-6; 7 positions match TRBD1. V lost 5 bases, J lost 12 bases, and 1 base stayed unmatched. The CDR3 length is 11 residues. Germline V gene sequence: CDR1 SEHNR, CDR2 FQNEAQ (reference sequence).

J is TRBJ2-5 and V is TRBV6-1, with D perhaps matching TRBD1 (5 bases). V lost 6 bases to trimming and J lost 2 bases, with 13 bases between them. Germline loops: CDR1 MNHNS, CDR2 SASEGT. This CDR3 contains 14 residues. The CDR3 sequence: CASRVDRTQETQYF. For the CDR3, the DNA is TGTGCCAGCAGGGTCGACAGAACGCAAGAGACCCAGTACTTC.

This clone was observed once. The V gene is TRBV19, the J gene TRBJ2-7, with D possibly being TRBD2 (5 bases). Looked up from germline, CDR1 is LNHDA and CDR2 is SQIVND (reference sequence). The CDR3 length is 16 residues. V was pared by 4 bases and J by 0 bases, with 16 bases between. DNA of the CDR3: TGTGCCAGTAGTACTAGGACTTACTTGAGCTCCTACGAGCAGTACTTC. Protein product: CASSTRTYLSSYEQYF.

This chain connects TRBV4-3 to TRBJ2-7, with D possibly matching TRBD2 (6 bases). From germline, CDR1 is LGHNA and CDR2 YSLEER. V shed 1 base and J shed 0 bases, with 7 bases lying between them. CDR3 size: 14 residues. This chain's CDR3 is CASSQVLASYEQYF. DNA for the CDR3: TGCGCCAGCAGCCAAGTACTAGCCTCCTACGAGCAGTACTTC.

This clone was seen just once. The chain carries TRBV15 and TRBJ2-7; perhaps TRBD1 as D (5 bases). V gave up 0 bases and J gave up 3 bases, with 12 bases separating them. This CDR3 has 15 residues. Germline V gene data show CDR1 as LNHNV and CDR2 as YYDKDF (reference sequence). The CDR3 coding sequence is TGTGCCACCAGCAGAGATTCAGGGATGGGCTACGAGCAGTACTTC. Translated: CATSRDSGMGYEQYF.

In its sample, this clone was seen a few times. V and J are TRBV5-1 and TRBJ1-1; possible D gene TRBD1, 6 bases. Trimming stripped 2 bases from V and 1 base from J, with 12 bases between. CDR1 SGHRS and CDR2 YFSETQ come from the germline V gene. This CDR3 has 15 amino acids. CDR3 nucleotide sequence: TGCGCCAGCAGCTTTGATGGACAGACGAACACTGAAGCTTTCTTT. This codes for CASSFDGQTNTEAFF. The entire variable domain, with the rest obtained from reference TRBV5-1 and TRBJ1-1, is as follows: KAGVTQTPRYLIKTRGQQVTLSCSPISGHRSVSWYQQTPGQGLQFLFEYFSETQRNKGNFPGRFSGRQFSNSRSEMNVSTLELGDSALYLCASSFDGQTNTEAFFGQGTRLTVV.

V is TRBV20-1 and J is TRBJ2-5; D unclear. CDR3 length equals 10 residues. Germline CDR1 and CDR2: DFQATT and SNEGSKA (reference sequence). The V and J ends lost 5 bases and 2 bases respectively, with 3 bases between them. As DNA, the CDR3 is TGCAGTGCTCCGCAAGAGACCCAGTACTTC. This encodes CSAPQETQYF.

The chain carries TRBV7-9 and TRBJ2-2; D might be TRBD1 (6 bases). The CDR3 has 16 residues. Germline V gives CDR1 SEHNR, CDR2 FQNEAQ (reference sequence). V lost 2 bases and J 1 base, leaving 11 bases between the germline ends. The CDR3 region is CASSLLKGGNTGELFF. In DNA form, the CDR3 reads TGTGCCAGCAGCTTACTTAAAGGGGGGAACACCGGGGAGCTGTTTTTT. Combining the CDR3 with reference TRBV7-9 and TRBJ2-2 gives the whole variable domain DTGVSQNPRHKITKRGQNVTFRCDPISEHNRLYWYRQTLGQGPEFLTYFQNEAQLEKSRLLSDRFSAERPKGSFSTLEIQRTEQGDSAMYLCASSLLKGGNTGELFFGEGSRLTVL.

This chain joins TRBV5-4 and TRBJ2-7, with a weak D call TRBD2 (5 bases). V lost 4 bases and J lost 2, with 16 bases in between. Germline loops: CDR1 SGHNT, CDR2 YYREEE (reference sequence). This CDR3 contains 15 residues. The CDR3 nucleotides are TGTGCCAGCAGCGATGGAGGACTTAAAACCTACGAGCAGTACTTC. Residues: CASSDGGLKTYEQYF. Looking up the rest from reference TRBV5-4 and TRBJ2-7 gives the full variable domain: ETGVTQSPTHLIKTRGQQVTLRCSSQSGHNTVSWYQQALGQGPQFIFQYYREEENGRGNFPPRFSGLQFPNYSSELNVNALELDDSALYLCASSDGGLKTYEQYFGPGTRLTVT.

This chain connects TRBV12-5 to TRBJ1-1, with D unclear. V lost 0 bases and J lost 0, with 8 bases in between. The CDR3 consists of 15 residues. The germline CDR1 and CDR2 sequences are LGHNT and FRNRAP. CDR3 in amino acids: CASGLVVTMNTEAFF. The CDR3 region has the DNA TGTGCTAGTGGTTTGGTCGTTACTATGAACACTGAAGCTTTCTTT.

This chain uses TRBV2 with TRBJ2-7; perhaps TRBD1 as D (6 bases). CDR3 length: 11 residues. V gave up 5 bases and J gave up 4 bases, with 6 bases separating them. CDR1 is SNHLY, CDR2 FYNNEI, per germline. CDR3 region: CASSTGYEQYF. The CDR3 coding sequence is TGTGCCAGCAGTACAGGGTACGAGCAGTACTTC.

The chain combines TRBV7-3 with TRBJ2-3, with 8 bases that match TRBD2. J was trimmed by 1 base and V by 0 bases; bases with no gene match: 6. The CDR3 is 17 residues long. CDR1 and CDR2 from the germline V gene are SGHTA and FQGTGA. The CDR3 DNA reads TGTGCCAGCAGCTTAACCGGGACTAGTTTAGGCACAGATACGCAGTATTTT. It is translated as CASSLTGTSLGTDTQYF.

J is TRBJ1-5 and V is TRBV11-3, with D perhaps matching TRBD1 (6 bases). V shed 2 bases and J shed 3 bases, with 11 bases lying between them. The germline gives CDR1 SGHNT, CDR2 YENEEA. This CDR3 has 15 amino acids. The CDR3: CASSLQDRHNQPQHF. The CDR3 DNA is TGTGCCAGCAGCTTACAAGACAGGCACAATCAGCCCCAGCATTTT.

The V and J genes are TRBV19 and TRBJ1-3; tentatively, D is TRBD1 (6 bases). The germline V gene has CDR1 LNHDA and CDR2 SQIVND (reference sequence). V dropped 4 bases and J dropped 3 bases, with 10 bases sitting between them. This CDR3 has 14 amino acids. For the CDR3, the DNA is TGTGCCAGTAGTACGACAGGAGGTGGAAACACCATATATTTT. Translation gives CASSTTGGGNTIYF.

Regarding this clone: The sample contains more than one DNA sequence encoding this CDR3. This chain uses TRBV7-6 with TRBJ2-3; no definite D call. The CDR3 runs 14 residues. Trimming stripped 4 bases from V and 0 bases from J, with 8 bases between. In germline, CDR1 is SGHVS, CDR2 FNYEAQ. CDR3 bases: TGTGCCAGCAGCTCGTTAACTAGCACAGATACGCAGTATTTT. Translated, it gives CASSSLTSTDTQYF.